This T cell receptor (beta chain) stems from a study of brain T cells in children with intractable seizures. Time point reported: blood from clinic visit 5 months post-surgery; TSC patient then seizure free. The V and J ends lost 0 bases and 6 bases respectively, with 9 bases between them. The CDR3 is made up of 15 amino acids. From germline, CDR1 is MNHNS and CDR2 SASEGT. Some clones are missing from TCRdb's copy, which holds only in-frame ones; the method was immunoSEQ multiplex PCR. The sample lists about 340,000 clones, over 85% occurring once. V is TRBV6-1 and J is TRBJ1-6; D call uncertain. The sequence was obtained from a boy younger than two with tuberous sclerosis and intractable seizures. This specimen was peripheral blood, taken approximately 5 months after surgery. CDR3 DNA: TGTGCCAGCAGTGAAGCTAGCAGGCCTAATTCACCCCTCCACTTT. Amino acid sequence: CASSEASRPNSPLHF.